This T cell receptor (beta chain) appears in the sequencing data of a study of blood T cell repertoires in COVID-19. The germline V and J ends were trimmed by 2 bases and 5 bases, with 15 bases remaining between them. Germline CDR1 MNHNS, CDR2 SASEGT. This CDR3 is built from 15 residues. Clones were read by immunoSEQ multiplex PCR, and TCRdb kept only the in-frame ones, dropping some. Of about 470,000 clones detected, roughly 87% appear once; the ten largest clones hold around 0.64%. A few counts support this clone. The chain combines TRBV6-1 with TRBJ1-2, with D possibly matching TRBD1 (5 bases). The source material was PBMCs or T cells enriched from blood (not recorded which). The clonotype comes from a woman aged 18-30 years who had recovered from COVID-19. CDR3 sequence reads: CASSELARVYYGYTF. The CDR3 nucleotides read TGTGCCAGCAGTGAATTAGCCAGGGTATATTATGGCTACACCTTC.